This T cell receptor beta chain stems from a study of siplizumab effects on memory and regulatory T cells. Points on this clone: Its cognate antigen is unknown.

Some clones are missing from TCRdb's copy, which holds only in-frame ones; the method was immunoSEQ multiplex PCR. The sample has about 100,000 clones, about 94% seen once. Germline V gene data show CDR1 as SGHKS and CDR2 as YYEKEE (reference sequence). The V and J ends lost 7 bases and 6 bases, in that order; junction bases with no gene match: 7. CDR3 length: 13 amino acids. Study results and caveats: Proliferating clones, CD4+ or CD8+, lacked an assignable naive or memory phenotype in roughly 80-97% of cases. Memory cells seemed less diverse than naive T cells, which seemed major alloresponse contributors. Proliferating siplizumab-culture Treg suppressive function went unconfirmed.

Sequenced: non-Treg CD4+ T cells sorted from blood. The clonotype comes from a human donor in good health. The V and J genes are TRBV5-5 and TRBJ2-7, with 10 bases lining up with TRBD2. CDR3 sequence reads: CASRSSGSGEQYF. CDR3 nucleotides: TGTGCCAGCCGATCTAGCGGGAGTGGCGAGCAGTACTTC. Full variable domain (remainder filled in from reference TRBV5-5 and TRBJ2-7): DAGVTQSPTHLIKTRGQQVTLRCSPISGHKSVSWYQQVLGQGPQFIFQYYEKEERGRGNFPDRFSARQFPNYSSELNVNALLLGDSALYLCASRSSGSGEQYFGPGTRLTVT.